What follows is one TCR beta chain and its context. This sample is part of a study of blood T cell repertoires in COVID-19. Study as a whole: COVID-19 samples collected from the United States, Italy and Spain covered acute and convalescent phases. The analysed material was cDNA or gDNA that came from T cells, B-cell-depleted T cells, or PBMCs.

Per germline, CDR1 KGHSH and CDR2 LQKENI. The J segment lost 2 bases and the V segment lost 6 bases, leaving 6 bases of the junction unmatched. This CDR3 has 15 amino acids. Study processing details: Researchers report that nucleated cell counts were estimated from reference gene primer amplification. The assay was immunoSEQ multiplex PCR, and TCRdb's table has in-frame clones only and misses some. D and trimming come from the DNA, and the V and J calls and clone size come from that table. The repertoire has about 71,000 clones, 88% of them found once; the top ten carry less than 2.5%. This receptor was obtained from a human donor in a cohort sampled during active COVID-19. V and J are TRBV18 and TRBJ1-2; 10 bases agree with TRBD1. The sequenced sample was peripheral blood. CDR3 in DNA: TGTGCCAGCTCCCGGTCGGGACAGGGGAACTATGGCTACACCTTC. Amino acids: CASSRSGQGNYGYTF.